The rows below give T cell receptor beta chains drawn from one sample of a study of identical twins. TCRdb independently ran MiXCR on the 5' RACE reads; one entry per CDR3 protein. The sample lists around 250,000 distinct CDR3 sequences, approximately 11% occurring once. This sample was also put to use in a study of yellow fever vaccine responses in identical twins.

The sample was memory (CD45RO+) T cells sorted from blood. The receptor set was obtained from a woman aged 18-30 years in good health. CDR3s include the opening cysteine and the closing phenylalanine or tryptophan. The D gene is left open where the match is weak. Not every row has a clone size; where given, it reads once, few, many or a size class.

abundance,v_gene,j_gene,d_gene,CDR3aa,CDR3nt
few,TRBV7-8,TRBJ2-2,TRBD1,CASSRGQGTGELFF,TGTGCCAGCAGCAGGGGACAGGGCACCGGGGAGCTGTTTTTT
few,TRBV28,TRBJ1-1,.,CASSLPQDTEAFF,TGTGCCAGCAGTTTACCACAGGACACTGAAGCTTTCTTT
many,TRBV3-1,TRBJ2-6,TRBD1,CASSLQGSGANVLTF,TGTGCCAGCAGTCTACAGGGGTCTGGGGCCAACGTCCTGACTTTC
.,TRBV5-1,TRBJ2-3,TRBD1,CASSIQGEVTDTQYF,TGCGCCAGCAGTATACAGGGGGAGGTCACAGATACGCAGTATTTT
.,TRBV3-1,TRBJ2-7,.,CASSRPGAGYEQYF,TGTGCCAGCAGCCGGCCGGGGGCCGGATACGAGCAGTACTTC
few,TRBV7-8,TRBJ2-1,.,CASNRPASSYNEQFF,TGTGCCAGCAACCGACCAGCGAGCTCCTACAATGAGCAGTTCTTC
few,TRBV4-3,TRBJ2-7,TRBD2,CASSQGASGTSSYEQYF,TGCGCCAGCAGCCAAGGAGCTAGCGGGACGAGCTCCTACGAGCAGTACTTC
many,TRBV20-1,TRBJ1-5,.,CSARVGASNQPQHF,TGCAGTGCTAGAGTTGGGGCTAGCAATCAGCCCCAGCATTTT
.,TRBV20-1,TRBJ1-1,TRBD1,CSASPGGWDTEAFF,TGCAGTGCTAGTCCAGGGGGCTGGGACACTGAAGCTTTCTTT
few,TRBV5-1,TRBJ2-5,TRBD1,CASSLTGGTQETQYF,TGCGCCAGCAGCTTGACAGGGGGAACGCAAGAGACCCAGTACTTC
many,TRBV5-1,TRBJ2-2,.,CASSFRASNTGELFF,TGCGCCAGCAGCTTCAGGGCTAGCAACACCGGGGAGCTGTTTTTT
many,TRBV6-2/TRBV6-3,TRBJ2-6,TRBD1,CASSYFRDSSAGANVLTF,TGTGCCAGCAGTTACTTTCGGGACAGTTCTGCTGGGGCCAACGTCCTGACTTTC
.,TRBV5-6,TRBJ2-3,TRBD2,CASSLGIYLAGDDTQYF,TGTGCCAGCAGCTTGGGTATATATCTAGCGGGAGACGATACGCAGTATTTT
many,TRBV20-1,TRBJ2-1,.,CSARSQDVQQFF,TGCAGTGCTAGATCACAGGACGTCCAGCAGTTCTTC
many,TRBV7-9,TRBJ2-7,.,CASSLDGSVEQYF,TGTGCCAGCAGCTTAGATGGTAGCGTGGAGCAGTACTTC
.,TRBV20-1,TRBJ2-7,.,CSARGTRDYEQYF,TGCAGTGCTAGGGGGACTCGTGACTACGAGCAGTACTTC
few,TRBV20-1,TRBJ2-5,.,CSALSEGWETQYF,TGCAGTGCACTGAGCGAGGGGTGGGAGACCCAGTACTTC
.,TRBV9,TRBJ1-3,.,CASSVSGRGASGNTIYF,TGTGCCAGCAGCGTGAGTGGCAGGGGTGCTTCTGGAAACACCATATATTTT
few,TRBV20-1,TRBJ2-5,.,CSARAPGVQETQYF,TGCAGTGCTAGGGCCCCTGGGGTTCAAGAGACCCAGTACTTC
.,TRBV6-5,TRBJ2-1,.,CASSSFPTGSNEQFF,TGTGCCAGCAGTTCTTTTCCTACAGGAAGCAATGAGCAGTTCTTC
.,TRBV4-3,TRBJ2-5,TRBD2,CASSLDGGSAQETQYF,TGCGCCAGCAGCCTCGACGGGGGGTCGGCGCAAGAGACCCAGTACTTC
.,TRBV6-1,TRBJ2-3,TRBD2,CASRKLAGSTDTQYF,TGTGCCAGCAGAAAACTAGCGGGGAGCACAGATACGCAGTATTTT